The 23 T cell receptor beta chains given below trace back to one sample, sequenced in a study of T cell responses to AZD1222 COVID-19 vaccine. Sequencing was performed with immunoSEQ multiplex PCR; in TCRdb, only in-frame clones are kept and a portion is missing. The table includes roughly 120,000 clones, roughly 89% detected once. The input for sequencing was peripheral blood, taken 28 days after the second AZD1222 dose. The receptors derive from an adult who received the AZD1222 COVID-19 vaccine.

This clone was observed once. The rearrangement uses TRBV11-3 and TRBJ2-5, with a weak D call TRBD2 (5 bases). Germline CDR1 SGHNT, CDR2 YENEEA. V lost 3 bases and J 1 base, leaving 21 bases between the germline ends. CDR3 length: 18 amino acids. The CDR3, as DNA: TGTGCCAGCAGCTTGTTGATCGGGGTTTCGGTCCCCCAAGAGACCCAGTACTTC. Translating gives CASSLLIGVSVPQETQYF. Looking up the rest from reference TRBV11-3 and TRBJ2-5 gives the full variable domain: EAGVVQSPRYKIIEKKQPVAFWCNPISGHNTLYWYLQNLGQGPELLIRYENEEAVDDSQLPKDRFSAERLKGVDSTLKIQPAELGDSAVYLCASSLLIGVSVPQETQYFGPGTRLLVL.

The chain recombines TRBV9 with TRBJ1-6; D call uncertain. Looked up from germline, CDR1 is SGDLS and CDR2 is YYNGEE. Trimming shortened V by 5 bases and J by 6 bases, and 12 bases separated the two germline ends. The CDR3 is 14 residues long. CDR3 nucleotide sequence: TGTGCCAGCAGAGAGTTGGTCCGTAATTCACCCCTCCACTTT. Residues: CASRELVRNSPLHF.

CDR3 sequence (DNA): TGTGCCAGTGGGCCAGGAGGCTACACCTTC. Protein: CASGPGGYTF. This chain connects TRBV19 to TRBJ1-2; unclear D gene. Germline V CDR1 and CDR2: LNHDA, SQIVND (reference sequence). This CDR3 region has 10 residues. The V and J ends lost 8 bases and 8 bases respectively, with 9 bases between them.

The rearrangement links TRBV6-2 or TRBV6-3 to TRBJ2-3; D is ambiguous. Germline CDR1 reads MNHEY; CDR2 reads SVGEGT. The germline V and J ends were trimmed by 7 bases and 6 bases, with 14 bases remaining between them. The CDR3 is 13 amino acids. The CDR3 loop reads CASTPLSSDTQYF. The CDR3 DNA reads as TGTGCCAGCACCCCGTTGAGTTCGGATACGCAGTATTTT.

The DNA for the CDR3 is TGCGCCAGCAGCCGTAAGGGGCCAACTAATGAAAAACTGTTTTTT. It specifies CASSRKGPTNEKLFF. The chain uses TRBV4-1 and TRBJ1-4, with D possibly TRBD1 on 5 matching bases. The V gene lost 4 bases and the J gene lost 0 bases, with 9 bases spanning the gap. The CDR3 has 15 amino acids. Germline V gene data show CDR1 as MGHRA and CDR2 as YSYEKL.

The V call is TRBV7-2, the J call TRBJ2-7; 9 bases agree with TRBD2. The V segment lost 5 bases and the J segment 1 base; nucleotides outside the gene matches: 6. The CDR3 is 15 amino acids. Germline V lookup: CDR1 SGHTA, CDR2 FQGNSA. Written as DNA, the CDR3 is TGTGCCAGCAGCGGCATAGCGGGGGTTTCCTACGAGCAGTACTTC. Protein sequence: CASSGIAGVSYEQYF.

The CDR3 DNA reads TGTGCCAGCAGCCACGGACAGGCGCTCTATGGCTACACCTTC. Protein: CASSHGQALYGYTF. V is TRBV7-9 and J is TRBJ1-2; 7 nucleotides line up with TRBD1. The germline CDR1 and CDR2 sequences are SEHNR and FQNEAQ (reference sequence). This CDR3 is built from 14 residues. The J segment lost 4 bases and the V segment lost 5 bases, leaving 7 bases of the junction unmatched.

The rearrangement joins TRBV10-1 to TRBJ2-7; the D is unclear. Germline CDR1 is WNHNN and CDR2 is SYGVQD (reference sequence). The CDR3 runs to 14 residues. V gave up 4 bases and J gave up 0 bases, with 10 bases separating them. The CDR3 region is CASSVSQTSYEQYF. The CDR3 bases are TGCGCCAGCAGTGTCAGCCAGACCTCCTACGAGCAGTACTTC.

This chain joins TRBV5-1 and TRBJ1-2; D is unresolved. CDR3 length: 14 amino acids. Trimming took 2 bases from V and 3 from J, leaving 11 bases between them. Germline values: CDR1 SGHRS, CDR2 YFSETQ. DNA for the CDR3: TGCGCCAGCAGCTTTGACGGTCTGGACTATGGCTACACCTTC. Protein: CASSFDGLDYGYTF.

The V call is TRBV11-2, the J call TRBJ2-7; 7 bases line up with TRBD2. The J segment lost 6 bases and the V segment lost 2 bases, leaving 10 bases of the junction unmatched. The CDR3 runs 15 residues. Looked up from germline, CDR1 is SGHAT and CDR2 is FQNNGV. The CDR3 coding sequence is TGTGCCAGCAGCTTACCGGGGGGTCGTAGTGGCGAGCAGTACTTC. Translation gives CASSLPGGRSGEQYF.

The CDR3 sequence is CASSLKLVAYEQYF. As DNA, the CDR3 is TGTGCCAGCAGCTTAAAACTGGTAGCCTACGAGCAGTACTTC. The V call is TRBV11-2, the J call TRBJ2-7; D unclear. Trimming took off 2 bases at V and 2 bases at J, with 10 bases between the two ends. CDR1 and CDR2 (germline): SGHAT, FQNNGV. The CDR3 is made up of 14 amino acids. Complete variable domain (other parts from reference TRBV11-2 and TRBJ2-7): EAGVAQSPRYKIIEKRQSVAFWCNPISGHATLYWYQQILGQGPKLLIQFQNNGVVDDSQLPKDRFSAERLKGVDSTLKIQPAKLEDSAVYLCASSLKLVAYEQYFGPGTRLTVT.

The V gene is TRBV29-1, the J gene TRBJ1-1, with D possibly TRBD1 on 6 matching bases. Per the germline V gene, CDR1 is SQVTM and CDR2 is ANQGSEA. The CDR3 sequence is 14 residues long. The V and J ends lost 2 bases and 4 bases respectively, with 14 bases between them. CDR3 coding DNA: TGCAGCGTTGAAAGGGCACCAGGGGCCACTGAAGCTTTCTTT. This translates into CSVERAPGATEAFF.

The gene calls are TRBV27 and TRBJ1-2; maybe TRBD1 (5 bases). Germline CDR1 is MNHEY and CDR2 is SMNVEV (reference sequence). With 6 bases removed from V and 8 bases from J, the gap between germline ends came to 22 bases. The CDR3 is 15 residues long. The CDR3 coding sequence is TGTGCCAGCAGCGCCCAGGGAGGTCAGATTGGGGGCTACACCTTC. It translates to CASSAQGGQIGGYTF.

The chain employs TRBV6-2 or TRBV6-3 and TRBJ1-1; TRBD1 matches at 10 bases. CDR3 length equals 14 residues. The V segment lost 3 bases and the J segment 5 bases; nucleotides outside the gene matches: 3. The germline gives CDR1 MNHEY, CDR2 SVGEGT. CDR3 in amino acids: CASSYLGQGTEAFF. DNA for the CDR3: TGTGCCAGCAGTTATTTGGGACAGGGGACTGAAGCTTTCTTT.

The chain recombines TRBV10-3 with TRBJ1-2; 9 bases are shared with TRBD1. The CDR3 is made up of 13 amino acids. The V gene's germline CDR1 is ENHRY and CDR2 SYGVKD. V was pared by 6 bases and J by 4 bases, with 3 bases of the junction left unmatched. CDR3 loop: CAIRRDRAYGYTF. The CDR3 nucleotides are TGTGCCATCAGGAGGGACAGGGCCTATGGCTACACCTTC.

The chain employs TRBV19 and TRBJ2-7, with TRBD1 identical over 8 bases. Germline V gene sequence: CDR1 LNHDA, CDR2 SQIVND (reference sequence). This CDR3 is 14 amino acids long. With 10 bases clipped from V and 2 bases from J, the junction kept 10 bases outside the gene matches. The CDR3 is CATHIRDRPYEQYF. The CDR3 region has the DNA TGTGCCACCCACATCCGGGACAGGCCCTACGAGCAGTACTTC.

This clone was picked up one time. The V and J genes are TRBV6-4 and TRBJ2-2; a weak D match, TRBD1 (5 bases). Trimming took 3 bases from V and 3 from J, leaving 5 bases between them. CDR1 and CDR2 (germline): MRHNA, SNTAGT. CDR3 length equals 13 residues. DNA of the CDR3: TGTGCCAGCAGTGAAGGGGACACCGGGGAGCTGTTTTTT. This encodes CASSEGDTGELFF.

The rearrangement joins TRBV28 to TRBJ2-2, with D hard to call. Germline values: CDR1 MDHEN, CDR2 SYDVKM. The V and J ends lost 7 bases and 3 bases respectively, with 9 bases between them. This CDR3 has 13 residues. The CDR3 reads CASNPVDTGELFF. CDR3 in DNA: TGTGCCAGCAACCCGGTAGACACCGGGGAGCTGTTTTTT.

This clone was counted a single time. The CDR3 DNA sequence: TGTGCCAGCAGCCCGACGGGACTAGCCAATGAGCAGTTCTTC. This sequence encodes CASSPTGLANEQFF. V is TRBV9 and J is TRBJ2-1; 9 nucleotides agree with TRBD2. CDR3 length: 14 amino acids. Trimming took 4 bases from V and 6 from J; bases not matched to a gene: 5. Germline V CDR1 and CDR2: SGDLS, YYNGEE. The variable domain in full, with the rest retrieved from reference TRBV9 and TRBJ2-1, is DSGVTQTPKHLITATGQRVTLRCSPRSGDLSVYWYQQSLDQGLQFLIQYYNGEERAKGNILERFSAQQFPDLHSELNLSSLELGDSALYFCASSPTGLANEQFFGPGTRLTVL.

The chain combines TRBV18 with TRBJ2-7; tentatively, D is TRBD2 (6 bases). Between the trimmed V and J ends, which lost 6 bases and 5 bases, there was a span of 26 bases. From germline, CDR1 is KGHSH and CDR2 LQKENI. This CDR3 is built from 17 residues. The CDR3 protein is CASSKEGPTAGANEQYF. The CDR3 DNA sequence: TGTGCCAGCTCGAAGGAGGGGCCGACAGCCGGGGCCAACGAGCAGTACTTC.

The V gene is TRBV2, the J gene TRBJ1-3; 9 nucleotides agree with TRBD1. With 8 bases clipped from V and 0 bases from J, the junction kept 8 bases outside the gene matches. Germline lookup yields CDR1 SNHLY and CDR2 FYNNEI. This CDR3 comprises 16 residues. The CDR3 here is CASGRQGVSSGNTIYF. CDR3 nucleotide sequence: TGTGCCAGCGGCAGACAGGGGGTGAGCTCTGGAAACACCATATATTTT.

The chain links TRBV5-1 to TRBJ2-2; D not certain. The CDR3 runs 16 residues. V was pared by 0 bases and J by 0 bases, with 9 bases between. Germline V lookup: CDR1 SGHRS, CDR2 YFSETQ. The CDR3 here is CASSLDSSANTGELFF. The CDR3 bases are TGCGCCAGCAGCTTGGATAGTTCAGCGAACACCGGGGAGCTGTTTTTT.

The gene calls are TRBV7-8 and TRBJ2-1, with D perhaps TRBD1 (5 bases). V lost 2 bases and J lost 4, with 12 bases in between. This CDR3 has 15 amino acids. Germline lookup yields CDR1 SGHVS and CDR2 FQNEAQ. This chain's CDR3 is CASSLSGNGYNEQFF. In DNA, the CDR3 is TGTGCCAGCAGCTTATCAGGGAACGGATACAATGAGCAGTTCTTC.